The clone carrying this T cell receptor beta chain occurred a few times. Its antigen is unidentified. This specimen belongs to a study of CD8 T cells in ankylosing spondylitis. Study-wide findings and caveats: Typical of ankylosing spondylitis blood, it appeared, was a TCR beta motif of several highly homologous variants. Disease-linked clones were reportedly significantly enriched in matched ankylosing spondylitis synovial fluid.

With V trimmed by 6 bases and J by 6 bases, 9 bases remained unmatched. CDR3 length: 15 residues. Using its own MiXCR run on the 5' RACE reads, TCRdb lists one record per CDR3 protein. The data hold roughly 470,000 distinct CDR3 sequences, with roughly 25% observed a single time. V gene TRBV12-3 or TRBV12-4 combines with J gene TRBJ2-1; 9 bases are shared with TRBD2. The specimen sequenced was blood, either unsorted or a sorted T cell fraction (not recorded which). This receptor was taken from a male donor with ankylosing spondylitis. The CDR3 DNA follows: TGTGCCAGCAGCCCGACTAGCGGTGTCATCAATGAGCAGTTCTTC. Translation gives CASSPTSGVINEQFF.